This record covers a single TCR beta chain. Its antigen is still unknown. This sample was taken from a study of T cells in Graves' hyperthyroidism and ophthalmopathy. The TCR beta CDR3 regions underwent amplification using RNA transcripts as the source. With the HTBI primer set, the TCR CDR3 went through a first round of RT-PCR. TCRdb itself ran the multiplex PCR reads through MiXCR, one entry per CDR3 protein. The table records hundreds of thousands of distinct CDR3 sequences, roughly 19% of them present only once. Findings and limits, study-wide: Peripheral blood also featured most of the thyroid clonotypes expanded above 0.001.

Each patient was aged 18 to 65 and had newly diagnosed hyperthyroidism of under 2 months' duration. The V gene lost 1 base and the J gene lost 4 bases, with 7 bases spanning the gap. CDR3 length: 13 residues. Germline values: CDR1 MNHEY, CDR2 SVGAGI. Sequenced sample: blood. The V and J genes are TRBV6-5 and TRBJ1-1; D is unclear. The clonotype comes from a young woman with Graves' hyperthyroidism. The CDR3 coding sequence is TGTGCCAGCAGTTACTACGGGAGCACTGAAGCTTTCTTT. Its protein is CASSYYGSTEAFF.